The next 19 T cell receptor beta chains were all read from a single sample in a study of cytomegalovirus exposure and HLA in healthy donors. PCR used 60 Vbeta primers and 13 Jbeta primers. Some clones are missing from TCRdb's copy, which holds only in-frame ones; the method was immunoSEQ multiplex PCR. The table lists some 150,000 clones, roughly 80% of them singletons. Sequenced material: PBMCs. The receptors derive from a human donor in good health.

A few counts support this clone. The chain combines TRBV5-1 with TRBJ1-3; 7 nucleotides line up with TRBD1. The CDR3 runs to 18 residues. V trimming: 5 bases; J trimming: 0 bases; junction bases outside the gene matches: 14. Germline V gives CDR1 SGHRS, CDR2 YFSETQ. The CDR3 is CASSFTGTELISGNTIYF. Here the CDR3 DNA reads TGCGCCAGCAGTTTTACCGGGACAGAATTAATCTCTGGAAACACCATATATTTT. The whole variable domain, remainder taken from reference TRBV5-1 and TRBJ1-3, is KAGVTQTPRYLIKTRGQQVTLSCSPISGHRSVSWYQQTPGQGLQFLFEYFSETQRNKGNFPGRFSGRQFSNSRSEMNVSTLELGDSALYLCASSFTGTELISGNTIYFGEGSWLTVV.

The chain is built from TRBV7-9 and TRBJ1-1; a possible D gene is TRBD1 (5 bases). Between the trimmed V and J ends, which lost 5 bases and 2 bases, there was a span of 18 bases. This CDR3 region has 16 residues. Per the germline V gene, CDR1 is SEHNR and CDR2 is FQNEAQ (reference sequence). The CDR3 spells CASSLMAGQGNTEAFF. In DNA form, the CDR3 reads TGTGCCAGCAGCCTCATGGCGGGGCAGGGCAACACTGAAGCTTTCTTT.

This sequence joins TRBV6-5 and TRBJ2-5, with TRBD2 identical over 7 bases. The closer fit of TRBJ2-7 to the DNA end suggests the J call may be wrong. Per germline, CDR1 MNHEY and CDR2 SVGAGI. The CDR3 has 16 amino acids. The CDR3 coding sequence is TGTGCCAGCAGTTACGGGGTCCCTAGCGGTGCCTACGAGCAGTACTTC. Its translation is CASSYGVPSGAYEQYF.

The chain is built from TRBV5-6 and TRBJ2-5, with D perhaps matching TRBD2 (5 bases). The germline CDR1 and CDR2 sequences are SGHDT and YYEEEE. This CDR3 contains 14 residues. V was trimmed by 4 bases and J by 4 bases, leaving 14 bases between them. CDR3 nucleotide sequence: TGTGCCAGCAGCCCCGCCGGGGTCGGAGAGACCCAGTACTTC. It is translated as CASSPAGVGETQYF.

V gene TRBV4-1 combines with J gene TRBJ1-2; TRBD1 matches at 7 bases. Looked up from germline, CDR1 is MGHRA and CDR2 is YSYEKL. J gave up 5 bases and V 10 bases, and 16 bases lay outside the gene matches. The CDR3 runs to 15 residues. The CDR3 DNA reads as TGCGCCACGCGAGAAGTAGGGGGCGAGACATATGGCTACACCTTC. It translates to CATREVGGETYGYTF.

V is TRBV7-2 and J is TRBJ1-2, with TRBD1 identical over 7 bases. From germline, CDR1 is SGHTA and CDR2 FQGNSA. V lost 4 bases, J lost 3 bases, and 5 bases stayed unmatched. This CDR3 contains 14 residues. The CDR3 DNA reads TGTGCCAGCAGCTCAGCCGACAGGGACTATGGCTACACCTTC. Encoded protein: CASSSADRDYGYTF.

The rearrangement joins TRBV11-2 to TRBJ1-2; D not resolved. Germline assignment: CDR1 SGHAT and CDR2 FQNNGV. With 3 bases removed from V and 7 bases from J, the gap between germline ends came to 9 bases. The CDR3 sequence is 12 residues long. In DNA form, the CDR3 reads TGTGCCAGCAGCTTTACCGGGTTTGGCTACACCTTC. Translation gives CASSFTGFGYTF.

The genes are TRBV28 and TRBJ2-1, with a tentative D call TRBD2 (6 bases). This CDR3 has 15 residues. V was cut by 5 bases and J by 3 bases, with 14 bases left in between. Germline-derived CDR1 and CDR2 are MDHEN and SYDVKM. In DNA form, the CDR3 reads TGTGCCAGCAGTGAACGTATTAGCGGCTACAATGAGCAGTTCTTC. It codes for CASSERISGYNEQFF.

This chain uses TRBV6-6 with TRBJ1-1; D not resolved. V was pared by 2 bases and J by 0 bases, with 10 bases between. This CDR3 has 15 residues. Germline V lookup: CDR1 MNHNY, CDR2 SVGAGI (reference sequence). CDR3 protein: CASSYESGLNTEAFF. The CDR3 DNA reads TGTGCCAGCAGTTACGAATCAGGATTGAACACTGAAGCTTTCTTT.

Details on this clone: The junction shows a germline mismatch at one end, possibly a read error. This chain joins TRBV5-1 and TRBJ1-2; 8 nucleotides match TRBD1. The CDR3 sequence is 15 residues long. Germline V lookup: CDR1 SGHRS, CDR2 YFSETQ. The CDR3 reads CASSPGQGGGNGYPF. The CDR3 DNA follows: TGCGCCAGCAGCCCCGGACAGGGTGGTGGAAACGGCTACCCCTTC.

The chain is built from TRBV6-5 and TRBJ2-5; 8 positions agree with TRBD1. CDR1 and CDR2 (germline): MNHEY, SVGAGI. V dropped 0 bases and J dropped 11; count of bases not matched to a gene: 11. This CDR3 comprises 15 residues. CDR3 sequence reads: CASSYSVQGVGEQYF. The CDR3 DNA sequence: TGTGCCAGCAGTTACTCGGTACAGGGGGTAGGGGAGCAGTACTTC.

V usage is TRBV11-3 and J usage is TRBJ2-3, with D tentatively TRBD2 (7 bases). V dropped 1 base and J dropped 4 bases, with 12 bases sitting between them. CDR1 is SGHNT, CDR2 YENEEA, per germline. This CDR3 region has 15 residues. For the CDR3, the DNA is TGTGCCAGCAGCTTAGCGGGGGGCGCCTCAGATACGCAGTATTTT. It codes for CASSLAGGASDTQYF.

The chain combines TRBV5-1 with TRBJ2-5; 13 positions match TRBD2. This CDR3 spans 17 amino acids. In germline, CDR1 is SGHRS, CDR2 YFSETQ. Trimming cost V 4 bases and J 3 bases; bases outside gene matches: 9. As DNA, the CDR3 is TGCGCCAGCAGCGGACTAGCGGGGGAAGTGAGGGAAGAGACCCAGTACTTC. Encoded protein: CASSGLAGEVREETQYF.

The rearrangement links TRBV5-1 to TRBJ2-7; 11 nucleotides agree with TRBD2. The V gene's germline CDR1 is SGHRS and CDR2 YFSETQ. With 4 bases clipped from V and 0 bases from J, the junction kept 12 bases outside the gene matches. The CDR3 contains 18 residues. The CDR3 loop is CASSLWIETSGASYEQYF. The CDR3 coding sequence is TGCGCCAGCAGCCTATGGATAGAGACTAGCGGGGCCTCCTACGAGCAGTACTTC.

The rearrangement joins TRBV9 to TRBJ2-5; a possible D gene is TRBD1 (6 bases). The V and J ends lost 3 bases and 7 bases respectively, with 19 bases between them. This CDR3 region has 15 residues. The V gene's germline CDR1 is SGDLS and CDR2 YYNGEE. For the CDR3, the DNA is TGTGCCAGCAGCGCCGAGACAGGAGCAAAAGGGACCCAGTACTTC. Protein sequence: CASSAETGAKGTQYF.

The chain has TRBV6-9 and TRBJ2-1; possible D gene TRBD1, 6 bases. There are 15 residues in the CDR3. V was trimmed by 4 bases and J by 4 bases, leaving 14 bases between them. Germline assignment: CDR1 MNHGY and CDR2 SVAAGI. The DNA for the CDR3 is TGTGCCAGCAGTTTTGGACAGACTATTTACAATGAGCAGTTCTTC. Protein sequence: CASSFGQTIYNEQFF.

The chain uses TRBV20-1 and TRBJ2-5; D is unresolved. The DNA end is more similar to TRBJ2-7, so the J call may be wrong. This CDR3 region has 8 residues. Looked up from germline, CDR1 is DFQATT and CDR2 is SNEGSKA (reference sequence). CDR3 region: CSVYEQYF. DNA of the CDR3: TGCAGTGTATACGAGCAGTACTTC.

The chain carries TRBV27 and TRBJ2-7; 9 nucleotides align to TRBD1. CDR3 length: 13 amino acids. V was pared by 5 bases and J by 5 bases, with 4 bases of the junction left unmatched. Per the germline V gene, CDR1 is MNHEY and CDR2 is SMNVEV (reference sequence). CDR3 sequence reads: CASSTGTGNEQYF. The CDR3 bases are TGTGCCAGCAGTACAGGGACAGGGAACGAGCAGTACTTC.

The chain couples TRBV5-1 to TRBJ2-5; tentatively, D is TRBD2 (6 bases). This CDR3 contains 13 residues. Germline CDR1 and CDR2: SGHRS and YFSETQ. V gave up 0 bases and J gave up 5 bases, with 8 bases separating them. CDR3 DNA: TGCGCCAGCAGCTTGGACGCGGGGGAGACCCAGTACTTC. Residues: CASSLDAGETQYF.